These T cell receptor beta chains were read from a single sample in a study of CD8+ T cells in alopecia areata. TCRdb's copy holds only in-frame clones and misses some; the assay was immunoSEQ multiplex PCR. The table has over 100,000 clones, about 47% seen once. Sequences were derived from CD8+ T cells sorted from blood, sampled at week 0. The origin of the receptors is a human donor with alopecia areata. Both conserved end residues are part of each CDR3.

V gene: TRBV4-3; CDR3 length: 16; J gene: TRBJ2-1; CDR3 protein: CASSQASGSSYNEQFF
V gene: TRBV27; CDR3 length: 14; J gene: TRBJ1-4; CDR3 protein: CASSGPGPPEKLFF
V gene: TRBV15; CDR3 length: 17; J gene: TRBJ1-5; CDR3 protein: CATSRGNLRVSNQPQHF
V gene: TRBV4-3; CDR3 length: 16; J gene: TRBJ1-2; CDR3 protein: CASSQDQAVSPYGYTF
V gene: TRBV2; CDR3 length: 12; J gene: TRBJ1-2; CDR3 protein: CASRGQGFGYTF
V gene: TRBV2; CDR3 length: 18; J gene: TRBJ2-6; CDR3 protein: CASSVGVMGFSGANVLTF
V gene: TRBV27; CDR3 length: 14; J gene: TRBJ2-5; CDR3 protein: CASSLSNGQETQYF
V gene: TRBV27; CDR3 length: 17; J gene: TRBJ2-1; CDR3 protein: CASSLSRTDDTYNEQFF
V gene: TRBV12-5; CDR3 length: 12; J gene: TRBJ2-1; CDR3 protein: CASGPRGVEQFF
V gene: TRBV7-2; CDR3 length: 13; J gene: TRBJ1-5; CDR3 protein: CASSVQGNQPQHF
V gene: TRBV5-1; CDR3 length: 14; J gene: TRBJ2-3; CDR3 protein: CASHPQRSTDTQYF
V gene: TRBV30; CDR3 length: 13; J gene: TRBJ1-1; CDR3 protein: CAWSVLSDTEAFF
V gene: TRBV30; CDR3 length: 16; J gene: TRBJ2-3; CDR3 protein: CAWSAPLAGNTDTQYF
V gene: TRBV7-2; CDR3 length: 13; J gene: TRBJ2-7; CDR3 protein: CASSQGRPYEQYF
V gene: TRBV9; CDR3 length: 15; J gene: TRBJ2-6; CDR3 protein: CASSVEGTGANVLTF
V gene: TRBV19; CDR3 length: 14; J gene: TRBJ2-7; CDR3 protein: CASSIGTGTYEQYF
V gene: TRBV5-4; CDR3 length: 11; J gene: TRBJ2-3; CDR3 protein: CASSLGDTQYF
V gene: TRBV30; CDR3 length: 13; J gene: TRBJ1-2; CDR3 protein: CAWSVGGHYGYTF
V gene: TRBV19; CDR3 length: 12; J gene: TRBJ1-2; CDR3 protein: CASSIPGNGYTF
V gene: TRBV5-6; CDR3 length: 13; J gene: TRBJ2-7; CDR3 protein: CASSLVGSYEQYF
V gene: TRBV6-5; CDR3 length: 15; J gene: TRBJ2-7; CDR3 protein: CASSYGTGEVYEQYF